The clone carrying this T cell receptor (beta chain) was detected a few times. This sample was taken from a study of patients and donors after allogeneic stem cell transplantation. Looked up from germline, CDR1 is MGHDK and CDR2 is SYGVNS. V was pared by 4 bases and J by 2 bases, with 11 bases between. The CDR3 totals 14 residues. TCRdb redid the calling of the RT-PCR reads with MiXCR, one entry per CDR3 protein. This table has more than 9,000 distinct CDR3 sequences, 20% to 25% appearing once. The chain combines TRBV25-1 with TRBJ1-1; D ambiguous. The clonotype originates from a human donor who was either an allogeneic HSCT recipient or a stem cell or donor lymphocyte infusion donor (not recorded which). It is not recorded whose cells these are; they may come from a transplant donor. What was sequenced was blood, either unsorted or a sorted T cell fraction (not recorded which). DNA of the CDR3: TGTGCCAGCAGTGCCTACTTACATAACACTGAAGCTTTCTTT. It yields the protein CASSAYLHNTEAFF.